This T cell receptor beta chain was sequenced during a study of early stage breast cancer tumors. Study outcomes and limitations: Tumors had roughly 2.6-fold higher T cell density than normal breast.

Points on this clone: Its antigen remains unidentified.

The assay was immunoSEQ multiplex PCR, and TCRdb's table has in-frame clones only and misses some. This table has fewer than 80,000 clones, around 80% appearing once. Germline loops: CDR1 ENHRY, CDR2 SYGVKD. V was clipped by 6 bases and J by 1 base; unmatched bases: 11. The CDR3 extends over 17 amino acids. The V and J genes are TRBV10-3 and TRBJ2-1; 8 nucleotides match TRBD2. The TCR was taken from a person in their 40s with breast cancer. Sample: blood. CDR3 sequence: CAISELTSDASYNEQFF. Written as DNA, the CDR3 is TGTGCCATCAGCGAACTGACTAGCGATGCTTCCTACAATGAGCAGTTCTTC.